A selection of T cell receptor beta chains follows, all from one sample in a study of radiation and T cells in renal cell carcinoma. Some clones are missing from TCRdb's copy, which holds only in-frame ones; the method was immunoSEQ multiplex PCR. The repertoire holds 150,000 or so clones, with about 88% as singletons. This specimen was blood, taken from a patient whose treatment included radiotherapy and nephrectomy. These receptors were collected from a woman between 65 and 79 years old with renal cell carcinoma. The CDR3 runs from the conserved cysteine through the conserved F or W. D genes are given only for firm matches. Size values are once, few and many counts, or a class for expanded clones, and some rows have none.

v_call: TRBV25-1
d_call: TRBD1
j_call: TRBJ2-3
clone_size: -
cdr3_aa: CASRITGGTMDTQYF
cdr3_nt: TGTGCCAGCAGGATAACAGGGGGGACGATGGATACGCAGTATTTT

v_call: TRBV6-1
d_call: -
j_call: TRBJ1-2
clone_size: -
cdr3_aa: CASSVVGPNYGYTF
cdr3_nt: TGTGCCAGCAGTGTAGTGGGGCCCAACTATGGCTACACCTTC

v_call: TRBV19
d_call: TRBD1
j_call: TRBJ2-1
clone_size: once
cdr3_aa: CASTSPGTGSYNEQFF
cdr3_nt: TGTGCCAGTACCTCTCCCGGGACAGGGTCCTACAATGAGCAGTTCTTC

v_call: TRBV12-5
d_call: TRBD1
j_call: TRBJ1-4
clone_size: -
cdr3_aa: CASGLRDRGEKLFF
cdr3_nt: TGTGCTAGTGGCCTTCGGGACAGGGGGGAAAAACTGTTTTTT

v_call: TRBV30
d_call: -
j_call: TRBJ1-2
clone_size: -
cdr3_aa: CAWSVGVNYGYTF
cdr3_nt: TGTGCCTGGAGTGTCGGGGTTAACTATGGCTACACCTTC

v_call: TRBV5-5
d_call: TRBD2
j_call: TRBJ2-5
clone_size: -
cdr3_aa: CASSLYGGLGETQYF
cdr3_nt: TGTGCCAGCAGCTTGTACGGGGGGTTAGGAGAGACCCAGTACTTC

v_call: TRBV9
d_call: -
j_call: TRBJ1-4
clone_size: -
cdr3_aa: CASSVGGGNEKLFF
cdr3_nt: TGTGCCAGCAGCGTAGGTGGTGGAAATGAAAAACTGTTTTTT

v_call: TRBV27
d_call: -
j_call: TRBJ1-5
clone_size: -
cdr3_aa: CASSLRGGGDQPQHF
cdr3_nt: TGTGCCAGCAGTCTCCGGGGAGGGGGAGATCAGCCCCAGCATTTT

v_call: TRBV19
d_call: TRBD2
j_call: TRBJ2-3
clone_size: once
cdr3_aa: CASSIGRAGGTDTQYF
cdr3_nt: TGTGCCAGTAGTATTGGTCGGGCGGGGGGCACAGATACGCAGTATTTT

v_call: TRBV21-1
d_call: -
j_call: TRBJ2-2
clone_size: -
cdr3_aa: CASSKAGQPCDTGELFF
cdr3_nt: TGTGCCAGCAGCAAAGCAGGGCAACCCTGTGACACCGGGGAGCTGTTTTTT

v_call: TRBV7-2
d_call: TRBD2
j_call: TRBJ2-1
clone_size: -
cdr3_aa: CASRMSSAGHNEQFF
cdr3_nt: TGTGCCAGCAGAATGAGCTCAGCGGGACACAATGAGCAGTTCTTC

v_call: TRBV15
d_call: -
j_call: TRBJ2-3
clone_size: -
cdr3_aa: CATSRDAGGDIEITDTQYF
cdr3_nt: TGTGCCACCAGCAGAGATGCGGGTGGAGACATCGAGATAACAGATACGCAGTATTTT